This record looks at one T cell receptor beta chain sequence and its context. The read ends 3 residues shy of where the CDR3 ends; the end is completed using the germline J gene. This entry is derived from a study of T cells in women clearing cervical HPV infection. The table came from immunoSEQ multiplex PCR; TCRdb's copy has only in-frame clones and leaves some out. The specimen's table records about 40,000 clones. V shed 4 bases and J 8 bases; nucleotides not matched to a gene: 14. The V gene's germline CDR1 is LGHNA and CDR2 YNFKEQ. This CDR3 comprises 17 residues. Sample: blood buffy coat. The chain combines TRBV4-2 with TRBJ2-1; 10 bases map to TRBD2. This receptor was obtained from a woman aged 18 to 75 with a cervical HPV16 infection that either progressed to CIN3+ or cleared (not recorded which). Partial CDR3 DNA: TGTGCCAGCAGCCGGGTCGGAGCGGGAGGGGATCCACATGAG. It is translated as CASSRVGAGGDPHE. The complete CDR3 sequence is CASSRVGAGGDPHEQFF.